These 32 T cell receptor beta chains were sequenced from one sample in a study of blood T cell repertoires in COVID-19 (TCRdb year 2020). The library was made by the immunoSEQ multiplex PCR assay. The clones in this table, taken by TCRdb from immuneACCESS, are in-frame only. Not every clone is retained; where verified, under half of the shortfall comes from an unresolved V gene, and the cause of the rest is unknown. Recorded for this sample are about 82,000 clones; 75% to 90% of them occurred a single time. The top ten clonotypes cover around 1% of the sample. The sequenced sample was PBMCs or T cells enriched from blood (not recorded which). All receptors derive from a woman aged 50 to 65 with acute COVID-19.

The genes are TRBV24-1 and TRBJ2-4; possible D gene TRBD2, 6 bases. The CDR3 loop spans 14 amino acids. Deletions cut 2 bases from V and 9 bases from J, with 13 bases between. Germline V gene lookup returns CDR1 KGHDR and CDR2 SFDVKD. CDR3 DNA sequence: TGTGCCACCAGTGATTCTCTTGGGGGGAGCATTCAGTACTTC. Translating gives CATSDSLGGSIQYF.

The V and J genes are TRBV5-1 and TRBJ1-1; 10 nucleotides agree with TRBD1. V lost 4 bases and J lost 6; bases outside the gene matches: 3. The CDR3 is 13 residues long. CDR1 and CDR2 from the germline V gene are SGHRS and YFSETQ. The CDR3 DNA reads as TGCGCCAGCAGCCCCGGACAGGGGGCTGAAGCTTTCTTT. Its protein product is CASSPGQGAEAFF.

The J gene is TRBJ2-1, the V gene TRBV12-3 or TRBV12-4, with D hard to call. This CDR3 comprises 12 residues. Trimming shortened V by 2 bases and J by 8 bases, and 7 bases separated the two germline ends. The CDR3 protein is CASSLRRDEQFF. The CDR3 nucleotides are TGTGCCAGCAGTTTACGACGGGATGAGCAGTTCTTC.

The CDR3 here is CASSIGPGETGELFF. In DNA, the CDR3 is TGTGCCAGTAGTATAGGGCCGGGGGAGACCGGGGAGCTGTTTTTT. This sequence joins TRBV19 and TRBJ2-2; possibly TRBD2 for D (6 bases). CDR1 and CDR2 from the germline V gene are LNHDA and SQIVND (reference sequence). Trimming removed 1 base at V and 5 bases at J, with 11 bases between. The CDR3 sequence is 15 residues long.

There are a few counts of this clone. This sequence joins TRBV5-1 and TRBJ2-7; tentative D call: TRBD2 (5 bases). Deletions cut 0 bases from V and 0 bases from J, with 13 bases between. The CDR3 covers 16 residues. CDR1 SGHRS and CDR2 YFSETQ come from the germline V gene. This CDR3 reads CASSLAVEGSSYEQYF. CDR3 coding DNA: TGCGCCAGCAGCTTGGCCGTCGAGGGAAGCTCCTACGAGCAGTACTTC.

The CDR3 nucleotides read TGCGCCAGCAGTGTGTCCGGGAGGGCCGGTGGCGGGGAGCTGTTTTTT. It codes for CASSVSGRAGGGELFF. The V call is TRBV10-2, the J call TRBJ2-2, with TRBD2 identical over 8 bases. V shed 4 bases, J shed 7 bases, and the junction held 11 bases outside the gene matches. The germline CDR1 and CDR2 sequences are WSHSY and SAAADI. The CDR3 length is 16 residues.

The V and J genes are TRBV18 and TRBJ2-1; D unclear. Germline CDR1 reads KGHSH; CDR2 reads LQKENI. Trimming left V 6 bases short and J 7 bases short, with 10 bases between. This CDR3 spans 12 amino acids. CDR3 coding DNA: TGTGCCAGCTCCCGTCAGGAAAATGAGCAGTTCTTC. Translating gives CASSRQENEQFF.

This rearrangement joins TRBV5-1 to TRBJ2-5, with 9 bases fitting TRBD1. Unmatched junction bases numbered 5, after V lost 0 bases and J lost 5 bases. The CDR3 consists of 15 residues. Germline CDR1 is SGHRS and CDR2 is YFSETQ. The CDR3 DNA is TGCGCCAGCAGCTTGGACAGGGGGCGGGTGGAGACCCAGTACTTC. This encodes CASSLDRGRVETQYF. The variable domain in full, completed from reference TRBV5-1 and TRBJ2-5, reads KAGVTQTPRYLIKTRGQQVTLSCSPISGHRSVSWYQQTPGQGLQFLFEYFSETQRNKGNFPGRFSGRQFSNSRSEMNVSTLELGDSALYLCASSLDRGRVETQYFGPGTRLLVL.

This clone was detected once. The chain joins TRBV25-1 to TRBJ2-1; TRBD1 aligns across 9 bases. This CDR3 spans 14 amino acids. The V and J ends lost 6 bases and 5 bases, in that order; junction bases with no gene match: 5. The V gene's germline CDR1 is MGHDK and CDR2 SYGVNS. DNA of the CDR3: TGTGCCAGCAGGTACCGGGACAGGGACAATGAGCAGTTCTTC. Its translation: CASRYRDRDNEQFF.

The rearrangement joins TRBV5-1 to TRBJ2-2, with 11 nucleotides matching TRBD2. The CDR3 is 16 amino acids. Germline CDR1 and CDR2: SGHRS and YFSETQ. The V and J ends lost 2 bases and 4 bases, in that order; junction bases with no gene match: 4. CDR3 residues: CASSLTSGSPTGELFF. CDR3 sequence (DNA): TGCGCCAGCAGCTTAACTAGCGGGAGTCCCACCGGGGAGCTGTTTTTT. Using reference TRBV5-1 and TRBJ2-2 for the parts outside the CDR3, the full variable domain is KAGVTQTPRYLIKTRGQQVTLSCSPISGHRSVSWYQQTPGQGLQFLFEYFSETQRNKGNFPGRFSGRQFSNSRSEMNVSTLELGDSALYLCASSLTSGSPTGELFFGEGSRLTVL.

This sequence joins TRBV18 and TRBJ2-3; 14 nucleotides align to TRBD2. CDR1 and CDR2 (germline): KGHSH, LQKENI. The CDR3 runs 14 residues. The trim removed 6 bases at V and 6 bases at J, leaving 2 bases unmatched. The DNA for the CDR3 is TGTGCCAGCTCCGGGACTAGCGGGAGTGATACGCAGTATTTT. Translating gives CASSGTSGSDTQYF.

V gene TRBV19 combines with J gene TRBJ2-2; a possible D gene is TRBD2 (5 bases). Germline V gene data show CDR1 as LNHDA and CDR2 as SQIVND (reference sequence). Trimming stripped 7 bases from V and 2 bases from J, with 20 bases between. CDR3 length equals 17 residues. The DNA for the CDR3 is TGTGCCAGTAAAGGATCCTATGGCGGGTTCAACACCGGGGAGCTGTTTTTT. Residues: CASKGSYGGFNTGELFF. The full variable domain, with the rest looked up from reference TRBV19 and TRBJ2-2, is DGGITQSPKYLFRKEGQNVTLSCEQNLNHDAMYWYRQDPGQGLRLIYYSQIVNDFQKGDIAEGYSVSREKKESFPLTVTSAQKNPTAFYLCASKGSYGGFNTGELFFGEGSRLTVL.

CDR3 DNA: TGCGCCAGCAGCCCGGAGGGATATGGAGATACGCAGTATTTT. Its translation is CASSPEGYGDTQYF. The chain uses TRBV4-3 and TRBJ2-3; TRBD2 might be the D (6 bases). The CDR3 loop spans 14 amino acids. Between the trimmed V and J ends, which lost 4 bases and 5 bases, there was a span of 13 bases. Germline V gene data show CDR1 as LGHNA and CDR2 as YSLEER.

The J gene is TRBJ1-3, the V gene TRBV30; tentatively, D is TRBD1 (6 bases). The CDR3 extends over 14 amino acids. CDR1 and CDR2 (germline): GTSNPN, SVGIG (reference sequence). Trimming removed 4 bases at V and 8 bases at J, with 18 bases between. The CDR3 is CAWTPAPKGDTIYF. The DNA for the CDR3 is TGTGCCTGGACTCCGGCCCCGAAGGGGGACACCATATATTTT. Complete variable domain (other parts from reference TRBV30 and TRBJ1-3): SQTIHQWPATLVQPVGSPLSLECTVEGTSNPNLYWYRQAAGRGLQLLFYSVGIGQISSEVPQNLSASRPQDRQFILSSKKLLLSDSGFYLCAWTPAPKGDTIYFGEGSWLTVV.

V is TRBV25-1 and J is TRBJ1-1; D gene uncertain. Germline-derived CDR1 and CDR2 are MGHDK and SYGVNS. The CDR3 extends over 13 amino acids. Trimming stripped 4 bases from V and 5 bases from J, with 11 bases between. CDR3 bases: TGTGCCAGCAGTGCTAGAGGGCAGACTGAAGCTTTCTTT. Its protein is CASSARGQTEAFF.

This chain joins TRBV7-2 and TRBJ1-1, with D tentatively TRBD1 (5 bases). With 5 bases removed from V and 1 base from J, the gap between germline ends came to 14 bases. The germline gives CDR1 SGHTA, CDR2 FQGNSA. The CDR3 extends over 15 amino acids. In nucleotides, the CDR3 is TGTGCCAGCAGCCCCCAGAGGAGGGGGAACACTGAAGCTTTCTTT. Its protein product is CASSPQRRGNTEAFF.

The chain employs TRBV12-5 and TRBJ1-6; 8 bases agree with TRBD1. The ends lost 0 bases at V and 6 bases at J; junction bases unmatched: 1. Germline V gene lookup returns CDR1 LGHNT and CDR2 FRNRAP. The CDR3 is 15 amino acids. Written as DNA, the CDR3 is TGTGCTAGTGGTTTGGTACAGGGGGTTAATTCACCCCTCCACTTT. Protein product: CASGLVQGVNSPLHF.

V and J are TRBV5-6 and TRBJ2-3, with 10 bases lining up with TRBD2. Germline V gene lookup returns CDR1 SGHDT and CDR2 YYEEEE. The CDR3 runs 18 residues. J lost 4 bases, V lost 0 bases, and 11 bases had no gene match. CDR3 in DNA: TGTGCCAGCAGCTTGGCCCGTGGTAGCGGGAGGAGAGCAGATACGCAGTATTTT. It specifies CASSLARGSGRRADTQYF.

V is TRBV7-9 and J is TRBJ2-3; 9 nucleotides match TRBD2. CDR3 length: 16 amino acids. The germline gives CDR1 SEHNR, CDR2 FQNEAQ (reference sequence). Trimming took 1 base from V and 4 from J; bases not matched to a gene: 6. The CDR3: CASSLGAGGGADTQYF. CDR3 nucleotides: TGTGCCAGCAGCTTAGGAGCGGGAGGAGGGGCAGATACGCAGTATTTT.

V gene TRBV6-5 combines with J gene TRBJ2-1, with 8 positions matching TRBD2. The CDR3 is made up of 14 amino acids. Germline trimming cut 10 bases from V and 7 bases from J; bases unmatched to any gene: 12. In germline, CDR1 is MNHEY, CDR2 SVGAGI. The CDR3 DNA reads TGTGCCACCCGGCGGGGACTAGGGGGGAATGAGCAGTTCTTC. Its translation: CATRRGLGGNEQFF.

This clone was recorded once. The chain uses TRBV19 and TRBJ1-1, with D possibly being TRBD1 (6 bases). The CDR3 covers 14 residues. V was clipped by 7 bases and J by 4 bases, with 16 bases between them. Germline CDR1 is LNHDA and CDR2 is SQIVND (reference sequence). The CDR3 DNA reads as TGTGCCAGTACCCCGGGGGGGGCGGTCACTGAAGCTTTCTTT. Its translation: CASTPGGAVTEAFF.

The V call is TRBV14, the J call TRBJ1-3; D call uncertain. The V end lost 1 base, the J end lost 7 bases, and 5 bases lay between the germline ends. Germline loops: CDR1 SGHDN, CDR2 FVKESK. This CDR3 comprises 12 residues. This chain's CDR3 is CASSQVLNTIYF. The CDR3 DNA reads TGTGCCAGCAGCCAAGTACTTAACACCATATATTTT.

The genes are TRBV27 and TRBJ2-7, with 8 bases lining up with TRBD1. Losses at the gene ends were 2 bases for V and 3 bases for J; bases not matched to a gene: 6. This CDR3 has 15 residues. The germline gives CDR1 MNHEY, CDR2 SMNVEV (reference sequence). The CDR3 nucleotides read TGTGCCAGCAGTTTACAGGCCGGGACAGGCTACGAGCAGTACTTC. It translates to CASSLQAGTGYEQYF.

The genes are TRBV9 and TRBJ2-3, with 7 nucleotides matching TRBD2. Germline assignment: CDR1 SGDLS and CDR2 YYNGEE. The CDR3 extends over 15 amino acids. The J segment lost 5 bases and the V segment lost 0 bases, leaving 6 bases of the junction unmatched. In DNA, the CDR3 is TGTGCCAGCAGCGTAGGGGGCGGGAGTGTAGATACGCAGTATTTT. It specifies CASSVGGGSVDTQYF.

V is TRBV7-2 and J is TRBJ2-7; a possible D gene is TRBD1 (5 bases). Germline V gene data show CDR1 as SGHTA and CDR2 as FQGNSA. The CDR3 sequence is 14 residues long. Trimming shortened V by 4 bases and J by 2 bases, and 12 bases separated the two germline ends. This CDR3 is CASSSQGAAYEQYF. The CDR3 bases are TGTGCCAGCAGCTCCCAAGGGGCAGCCTACGAGCAGTACTTC.

This chain uses TRBV5-1 with TRBJ1-2; TRBD1 matches at 7 bases. With 0 bases clipped from V and 7 bases from J, the junction kept 6 bases outside the gene matches. The CDR3 spans 14 residues. Germline V gene data show CDR1 as SGHRS and CDR2 as YFSETQ. CDR3 amino acids: CASSLGGDSPGYTF. The CDR3 region has the DNA TGCGCCAGCAGCTTGGGGGGGGACAGCCCTGGCTACACCTTC. The complete variable domain, with remaining parts taken from reference TRBV5-1 and TRBJ1-2, reads KAGVTQTPRYLIKTRGQQVTLSCSPISGHRSVSWYQQTPGQGLQFLFEYFSETQRNKGNFPGRFSGRQFSNSRSEMNVSTLELGDSALYLCASSLGGDSPGYTFGSGTRLTVV.

This clone was counted a single time. The genes are TRBV7-8 and TRBJ2-7; perhaps TRBD1 as D (6 bases). From germline, CDR1 is SGHVS and CDR2 FQNEAQ. V lost 5 bases and J lost 5, with 13 bases in between. The CDR3 length is 13 residues. The CDR3 protein is CASSQTGFNEQYF. Here the CDR3 DNA reads TGTGCCAGCAGCCAGACAGGCTTCAACGAGCAGTACTTC.

The genes are TRBV19 and TRBJ2-7, with a possible D match to TRBD1 (8 bases). The CDR3 totals 14 residues. Germline V lookup: CDR1 LNHDA, CDR2 SQIVND (reference sequence). With 3 bases removed from V and 2 bases from J, the gap between germline ends came to 11 bases. The CDR3 coding sequence is TGTGCCAGTAGTATCACAGGGGGGGCCTACGAGCAGTACTTC. This gives the protein CASSITGGAYEQYF.

This clone was counted a single time. The chain has TRBV4-1 and TRBJ2-1, with 11 bases identical to TRBD2. With 0 bases clipped from V and 7 bases from J, the junction kept 11 bases outside the gene matches. Germline-derived CDR1 and CDR2 are MGHRA and YSYEKL. The CDR3 sequence is 18 residues long. The CDR3 DNA reads as TGCGCCAGCAGCCAAGATTCTAAAACTAGCGGGAGATATAATGAGCAGTTCTTC. Translating it yields CASSQDSKTSGRYNEQFF.

A remark on this clone: Compared with germline, one end of the junction differs, possibly owing to a read error. The rearrangement links TRBV28 to TRBJ1-2; 12 positions agree with TRBD1. Germline CDR1 MDHEN, CDR2 SYDVKM. The CDR3 has 19 residues. CDR3 loop: CASSSTSPGQGAHNSGYTF. DNA for the CDR3: TGTGCCAGCAGTTCAACCTCACCGGGACAGGGGGCGCATAACTCTGGCTACACCTTC.

This chain connects TRBV5-1 to TRBJ1-2; TRBD1 matches 9 bases. This CDR3 is 16 amino acids long. The V gene's germline CDR1 is SGHRS and CDR2 YFSETQ. The trim removed 4 bases at V and 6 bases at J, leaving 13 bases unmatched. CDR3 sequence (DNA): TGCGCCAGCAGCGCCGGTGGGACAGGGCTATTTAATGGCTACACCTTC. This translates into CASSAGGTGLFNGYTF.

The chain recombines TRBV5-4 with TRBJ2-7, with TRBD2 matching 15 bases. From germline, CDR1 is SGHNT and CDR2 YYREEE (reference sequence). The J segment lost 6 bases and the V segment lost 4 bases, leaving 11 bases of the junction unmatched. This CDR3 contains 17 residues. DNA for the CDR3: TGTGCCAGCAGCAGAAAGGGACTAGCGGGAGGAAGTCGCGAGCAGTACTTC. Residues: CASSRKGLAGGSREQYF.